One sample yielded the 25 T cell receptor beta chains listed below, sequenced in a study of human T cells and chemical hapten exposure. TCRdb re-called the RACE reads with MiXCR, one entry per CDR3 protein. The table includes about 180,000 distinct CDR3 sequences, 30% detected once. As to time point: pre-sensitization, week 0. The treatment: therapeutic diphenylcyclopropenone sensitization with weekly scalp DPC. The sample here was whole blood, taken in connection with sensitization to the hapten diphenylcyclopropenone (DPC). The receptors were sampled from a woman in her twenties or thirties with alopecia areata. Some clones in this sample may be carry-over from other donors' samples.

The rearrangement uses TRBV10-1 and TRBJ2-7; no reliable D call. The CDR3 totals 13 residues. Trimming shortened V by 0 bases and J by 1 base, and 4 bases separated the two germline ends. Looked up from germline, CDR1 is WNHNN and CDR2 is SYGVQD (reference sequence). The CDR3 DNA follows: TGCGCCAGCAGTGAGTCGGTATCCTACGAGCAGTACTTC. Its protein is CASSESVSYEQYF.

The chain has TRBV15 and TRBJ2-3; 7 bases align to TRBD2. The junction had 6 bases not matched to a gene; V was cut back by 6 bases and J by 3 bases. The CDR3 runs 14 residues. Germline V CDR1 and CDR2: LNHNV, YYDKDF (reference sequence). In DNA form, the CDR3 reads TGTGCCACCAGTGCGGGAGAAGTGACAGATACGCAGTATTTT. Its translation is CATSAGEVTDTQYF.

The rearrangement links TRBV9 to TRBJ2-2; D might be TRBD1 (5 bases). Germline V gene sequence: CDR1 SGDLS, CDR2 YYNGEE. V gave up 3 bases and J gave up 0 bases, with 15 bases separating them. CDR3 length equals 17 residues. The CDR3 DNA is TGTGCCAGCAGCGGAGTGGGGCCAGGACCGAACACCGGGGAGCTGTTTTTT. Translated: CASSGVGPGPNTGELFF.

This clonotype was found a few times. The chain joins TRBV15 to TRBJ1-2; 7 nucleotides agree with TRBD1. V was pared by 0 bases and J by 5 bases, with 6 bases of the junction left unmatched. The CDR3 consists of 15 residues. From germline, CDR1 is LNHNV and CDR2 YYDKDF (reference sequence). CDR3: CATSRDTGTVYGYTF. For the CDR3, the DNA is TGTGCCACCAGCAGAGATACCGGGACAGTGTATGGCTACACCTTC.

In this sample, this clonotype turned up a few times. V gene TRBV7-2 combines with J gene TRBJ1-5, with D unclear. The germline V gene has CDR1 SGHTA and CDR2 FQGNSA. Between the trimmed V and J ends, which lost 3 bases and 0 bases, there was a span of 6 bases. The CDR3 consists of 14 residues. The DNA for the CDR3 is TGTGCCAGCAGCTTCTACTATAGCAATCAGCCCCAGCATTTT. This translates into CASSFYYSNQPQHF.

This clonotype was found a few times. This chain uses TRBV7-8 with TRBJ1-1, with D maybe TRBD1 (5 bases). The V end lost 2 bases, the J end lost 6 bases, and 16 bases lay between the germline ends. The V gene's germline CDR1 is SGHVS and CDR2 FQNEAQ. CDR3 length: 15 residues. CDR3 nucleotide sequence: TGTGCCAGCAGCTTATTTATCTTGGGGCAGTCTGAAGCTTTCTTT. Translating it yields CASSLFILGQSEAFF.

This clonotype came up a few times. The CDR3 region has the DNA TGCAGCGTTGGCGGCACCACCGGGGAGCTGTTTTTT. Protein sequence: CSVGGTTGELFF. V is TRBV29-1 and J is TRBJ2-2; no clear D. There are 12 residues in the CDR3. CDR1 is SQVTM and CDR2 is ANQGSEA in the germline V gene. V was trimmed by 4 bases and J by 4 bases, leaving 7 bases between them.

The CDR3 spells CSAGPAEETQYF. CDR3 DNA sequence: TGCAGCGCAGGCCCAGCGGAAGAGACCCAGTACTTC. The rearrangement joins TRBV29-1 to TRBJ2-5; possibly TRBD2 for D (5 bases). The CDR3 consists of 12 residues. The germline gives CDR1 SQVTM, CDR2 ANQGSEA. V gave up 7 bases and J gave up 3 bases, with 12 bases separating them.

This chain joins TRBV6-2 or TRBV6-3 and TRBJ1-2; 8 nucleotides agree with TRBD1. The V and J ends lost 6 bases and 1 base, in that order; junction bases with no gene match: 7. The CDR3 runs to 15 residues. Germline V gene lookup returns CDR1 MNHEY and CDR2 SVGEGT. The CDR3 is CASSLDRGGNYGYTF. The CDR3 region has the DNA TGTGCCAGCAGCCTCGACAGGGGAGGTAACTATGGCTACACCTTC.

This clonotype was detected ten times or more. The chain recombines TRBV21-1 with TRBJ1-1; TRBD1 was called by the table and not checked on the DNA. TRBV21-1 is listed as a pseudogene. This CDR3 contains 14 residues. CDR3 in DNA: TGTGCCAGCAGCAAAGCGCTCAGGGACACTGAAGCTTTCTTT. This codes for CASSKALRDTEAFF.

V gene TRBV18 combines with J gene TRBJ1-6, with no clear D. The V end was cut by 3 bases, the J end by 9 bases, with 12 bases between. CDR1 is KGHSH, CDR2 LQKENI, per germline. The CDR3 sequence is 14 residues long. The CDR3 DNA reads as TGTGCCAGCTCACCTCAGAACAGAGCTTCACCCCTCCACTTT. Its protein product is CASSPQNRASPLHF.

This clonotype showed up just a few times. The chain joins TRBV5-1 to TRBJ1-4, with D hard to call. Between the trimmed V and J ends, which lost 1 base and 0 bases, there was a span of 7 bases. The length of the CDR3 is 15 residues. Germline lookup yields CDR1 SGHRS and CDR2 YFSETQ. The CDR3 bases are TGCGCCAGCAGCTTGATCAGTGCAACTAATGAAAAACTGTTTTTT. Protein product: CASSLISATNEKLFF.

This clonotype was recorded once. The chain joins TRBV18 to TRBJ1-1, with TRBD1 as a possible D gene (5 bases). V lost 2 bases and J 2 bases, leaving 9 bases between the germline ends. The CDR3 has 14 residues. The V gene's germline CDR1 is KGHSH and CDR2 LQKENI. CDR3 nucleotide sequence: TGTGCCAGCTCACCAAGGGACGGTAACACTGAAGCTTTCTTT. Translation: CASSPRDGNTEAFF.

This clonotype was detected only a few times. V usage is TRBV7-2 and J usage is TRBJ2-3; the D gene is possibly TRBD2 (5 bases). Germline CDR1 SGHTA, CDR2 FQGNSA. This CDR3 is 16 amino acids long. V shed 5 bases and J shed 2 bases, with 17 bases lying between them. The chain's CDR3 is CASSPGGRGPTDTQYF. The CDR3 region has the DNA TGTGCCAGCAGCCCAGGAGGTCGCGGACCCACAGATACGCAGTATTTT.

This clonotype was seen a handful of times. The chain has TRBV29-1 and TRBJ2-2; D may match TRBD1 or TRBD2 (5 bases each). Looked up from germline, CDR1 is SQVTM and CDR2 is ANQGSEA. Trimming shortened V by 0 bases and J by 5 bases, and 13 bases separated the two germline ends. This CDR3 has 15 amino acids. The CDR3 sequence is CSVEDGDRQTGELFF. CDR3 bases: TGCAGCGTTGAAGACGGGGACCGTCAGACCGGGGAGCTGTTTTTT.

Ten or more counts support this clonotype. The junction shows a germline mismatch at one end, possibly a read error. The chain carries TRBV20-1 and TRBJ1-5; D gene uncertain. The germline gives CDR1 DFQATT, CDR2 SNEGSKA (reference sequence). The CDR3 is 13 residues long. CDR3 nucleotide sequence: TGCAGTGCGAGAGAGCAGGGCAATCAGCCCCAGCATTTT. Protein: CSAREQGNQPQHF.

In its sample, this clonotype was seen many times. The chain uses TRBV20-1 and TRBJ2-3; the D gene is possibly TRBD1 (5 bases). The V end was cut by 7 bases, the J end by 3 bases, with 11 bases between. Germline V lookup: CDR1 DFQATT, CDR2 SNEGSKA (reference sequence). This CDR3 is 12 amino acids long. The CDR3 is CSGNQGTDTQYF. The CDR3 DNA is TGCAGTGGGAATCAGGGTACAGATACGCAGTATTTT.

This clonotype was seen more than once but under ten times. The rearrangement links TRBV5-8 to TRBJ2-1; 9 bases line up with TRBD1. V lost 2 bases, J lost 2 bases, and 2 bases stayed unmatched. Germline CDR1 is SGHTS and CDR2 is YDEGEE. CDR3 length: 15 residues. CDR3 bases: TGTGCCAGCAGCTTATGGGACAGGGCCTACAATGAGCAGTTCTTC. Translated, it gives CASSLWDRAYNEQFF.

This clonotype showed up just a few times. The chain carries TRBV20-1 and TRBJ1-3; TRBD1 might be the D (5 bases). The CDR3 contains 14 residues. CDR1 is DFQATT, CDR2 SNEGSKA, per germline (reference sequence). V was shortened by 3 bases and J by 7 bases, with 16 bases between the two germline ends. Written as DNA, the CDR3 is TGCAGTGCTAGTTGGGGGGGAAGCTCGAACACCATATATTTT. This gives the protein CSASWGGSSNTIYF.

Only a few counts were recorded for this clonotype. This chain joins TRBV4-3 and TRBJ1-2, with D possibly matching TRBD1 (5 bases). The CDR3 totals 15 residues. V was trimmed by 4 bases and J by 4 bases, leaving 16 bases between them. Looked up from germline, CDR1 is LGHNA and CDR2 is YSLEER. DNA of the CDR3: TGCGCCAGCAGCCCGCCGGGACCGGAGTTCTATGGCTACACCTTC. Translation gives CASSPPGPEFYGYTF.

The CDR3 coding sequence is TGTGCCAGCAGCTACTATGCGGGAGACACTGAAGCTTTCTTT. Encoded protein: CASSYYAGDTEAFF. This chain joins TRBV7-9 and TRBJ1-1; D gene uncertain. The CDR3 contains 14 residues. Germline V gene lookup returns CDR1 SEHNR and CDR2 FQNEAQ (reference sequence). With 4 bases removed from V and 3 bases from J, the gap between germline ends came to 12 bases.

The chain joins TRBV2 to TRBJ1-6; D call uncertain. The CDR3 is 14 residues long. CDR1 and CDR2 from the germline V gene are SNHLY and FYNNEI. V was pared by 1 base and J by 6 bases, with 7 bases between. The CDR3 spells CASSEGGGNSPLHF. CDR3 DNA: TGTGCCAGCAGTGAAGGAGGAGGTAATTCACCCCTCCACTTT.

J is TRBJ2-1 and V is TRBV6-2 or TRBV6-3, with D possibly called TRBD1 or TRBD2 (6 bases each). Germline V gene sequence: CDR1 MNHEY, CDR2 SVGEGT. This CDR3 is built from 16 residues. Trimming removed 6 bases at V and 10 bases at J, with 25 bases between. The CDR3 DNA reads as TGTGCCAGCAGAGCTCCCTCCGGGGGCTCGGATGGAGAGCAGTTCTTC. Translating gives CASRAPSGGSDGEQFF.

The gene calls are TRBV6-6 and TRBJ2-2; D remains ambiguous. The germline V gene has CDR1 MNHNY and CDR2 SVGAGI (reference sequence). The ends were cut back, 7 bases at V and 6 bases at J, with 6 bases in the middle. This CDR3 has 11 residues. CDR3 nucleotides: TGTGCCAGCAATACCGCCGGGGAGCTGTTTTTT. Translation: CASNTAGELFF.

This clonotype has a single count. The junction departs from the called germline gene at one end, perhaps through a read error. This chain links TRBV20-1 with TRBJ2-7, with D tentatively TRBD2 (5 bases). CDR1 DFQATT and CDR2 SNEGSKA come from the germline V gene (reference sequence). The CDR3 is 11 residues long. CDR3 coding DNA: TGCAGTGCTCGCGGACTCCCCTACTTTCTCTTC. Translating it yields CSARGLPYFLF.